Shown below are 23 T cell receptor beta chains from a single sample sequenced in a study of blood T cell repertoires in COVID-19. The assay was immunoSEQ multiplex PCR, and TCRdb's table has in-frame clones only and misses some. The table lists roughly 240,000 clones, about nine tenths of them singletons, with just over 0.85% in the top ten. Sample: PBMCs or T cells enriched from blood (not recorded which). Source of these receptors: a man in his forties or fifties who had been exposed to COVID-19.

The table lists this clone with a few counts. The rearrangement links TRBV5-4 to TRBJ1-4; the match to TRBD1 covers 9 bases. The germline V gene encodes CDR1 SGHNT and CDR2 YYREEE (reference sequence). The CDR3 has 15 amino acids. V lost 3 bases, J lost 4 bases, and 4 bases stayed unmatched. CDR3 DNA sequence: TGTGCCAGCAGCTCTCCGGGACAGGGTAATGAAAAACTGTTTTTT. Protein: CASSSPGQGNEKLFF.

The V gene is TRBV7-8, the J gene TRBJ1-6; maybe TRBD1 (5 bases). CDR1 is SGHVS and CDR2 is FQNEAQ in the germline V gene. The V and J ends lost 5 bases and 5 bases respectively, with 10 bases between them. The CDR3 loop spans 14 amino acids. The CDR3 DNA sequence: TGTGCCAGCAGCCTTAGACAGAATAATTCACCCCTCCACTTT. It yields the protein CASSLRQNNSPLHF.

The chain has TRBV10-3 and TRBJ2-1; perhaps TRBD1 as D (5 bases). The CDR3 covers 13 residues. Per germline, CDR1 ENHRY and CDR2 SYGVKD. The V and J ends lost 4 bases and 2 bases respectively, with 6 bases between them. In DNA, the CDR3 is TGTGCCATCAGTGCACAGGCCTACAATGAGCAGTTCTTC. Translating gives CAISAQAYNEQFF.

The V gene is TRBV21-1, the J gene TRBJ1-2; the table gives TRBD1 as D, unverified against the DNA. TRBV21-1 is a pseudogene locus. The CDR3 consists of 15 residues. Here the CDR3 DNA reads TGTGCCAGCAGCAGAAGCTACAACAGGGGAGATGGCTACACCTTC. It yields the protein CASSRSYNRGDGYTF.

The gene calls are TRBV19 and TRBJ1-4, with a tentative D call TRBD1 (6 bases). This CDR3 region has 15 residues. Germline CDR1 and CDR2: LNHDA and SQIVND (reference sequence). Trimming stripped 5 bases from V and 10 bases from J, with 20 bases between. The CDR3 DNA reads as TGTGCCAGTAGTGCCGAAGGGACAAGAGGGGTAAAACTGTTTTTT. It yields the protein CASSAEGTRGVKLFF.

V and J are TRBV5-1 and TRBJ1-6, with 7 bases aligning to TRBD1. This CDR3 contains 15 residues. Germline V gene data show CDR1 as SGHRS and CDR2 as YFSETQ. V lost 4 bases to trimming and J lost 3 bases; unmatched junction nucleotides: 4. The CDR3 nucleotides are TGCGCCAGCAGCCTATGGACAGGCTATAATTCACCCCTCCACTTT. Its protein is CASSLWTGYNSPLHF.

The chain employs TRBV7-3 and TRBJ2-1; D may be TRBD1 (6 bases). V dropped 5 bases and J dropped 7 bases, with 15 bases sitting between them. Germline V gene sequence: CDR1 SGHTA, CDR2 FQGTGA. The CDR3 extends over 14 amino acids. The CDR3 loop is CASSKTGQWNEQFF. CDR3 DNA: TGTGCCAGCAGCAAAACTGGACAGTGGAATGAGCAGTTCTTC. Filled out from reference TRBV7-3 and TRBJ2-1, the complete variable domain reads GAGVSQTPSNKVTEKGKYVELRCDPISGHTALYWYRQSLGQGPEFLIYFQGTGAADDSGLPNDRFFAVRPEGSVSTLKIQRTERGDSAVYLCASSKTGQWNEQFFGPGTRLTVL.

The V call is TRBV2, the J call TRBJ1-2, with unresolved D. Germline CDR1 and CDR2: SNHLY and FYNNEI. The CDR3 is 15 residues long. Trimming left V 1 base short and J 4 bases short, with 13 bases between. This chain's CDR3 is CASSEGYHLGYGYTF. For the CDR3, the DNA is TGTGCCAGCAGTGAAGGTTACCATCTCGGCTATGGCTACACCTTC.

This clone was seen once. The rearrangement links TRBV19 to TRBJ1-5; D is undetermined. The CDR3 runs to 12 residues. V lost 3 bases and J 5 bases, leaving 5 bases between the germline ends. Germline-derived CDR1 and CDR2 are LNHDA and SQIVND (reference sequence). In DNA, the CDR3 is TGTGCCAGTAGTATGGGCCATCAGCCCCAGCATTTT. It codes for CASSMGHQPQHF.

The rearrangement links TRBV5-4 to TRBJ1-4, with 7 bases identical to TRBD1. V lost 4 bases to trimming and J lost 6 bases; unmatched junction nucleotides: 9. The germline V gene has CDR1 SGHNT and CDR2 YYREEE (reference sequence). The CDR3 totals 15 residues. The CDR3 DNA reads as TGTGCCAGCAGCCCCACAGGGGATAAGTATGAAAAACTGTTTTTT. Encoded protein: CASSPTGDKYEKLFF.

V is TRBV5-1 and J is TRBJ1-1, with 8 bases fitting TRBD1. Germline V gene lookup returns CDR1 SGHRS and CDR2 YFSETQ. The CDR3 is 15 amino acids. After removal of 0 bases from V and 4 bases from J, the junction contained 5 bases not matched to a gene. CDR3 DNA: TGCGCCAGCAGCTTGGAGGCAGGGGGCGTCACTGAAGCTTTCTTT. This translates into CASSLEAGGVTEAFF. Drawing the rest from reference TRBV5-1 and TRBJ1-1, the complete variable domain is KAGVTQTPRYLIKTRGQQVTLSCSPISGHRSVSWYQQTPGQGLQFLFEYFSETQRNKGNFPGRFSGRQFSNSRSEMNVSTLELGDSALYLCASSLEAGGVTEAFFGQGTRLTVV.

This clone was detected once. The chain couples TRBV28 to TRBJ1-3, with a possible D match to TRBD1 (5 bases). Trimming pared 4 bases from V and 0 bases from J, leaving 7 bases between. Germline assignment: CDR1 MDHEN and CDR2 SYDVKM. This CDR3 spans 14 amino acids. CDR3 in DNA: TGTGCCAGCAGTTCAGGGCCCTCTGGAAACACCATATATTTT. Protein product: CASSSGPSGNTIYF.

The CDR3 DNA is TGTGCCAGCAGCTTAGGCTCCCGACTAGCGGGAGAACCTGGGGCCAACGTCCTGACTTTC. Translating it yields CASSLGSRLAGEPGANVLTF. The genes are TRBV11-3 and TRBJ2-6, with TRBD2 matching 12 bases. This CDR3 is built from 20 residues. Germline CDR1 is SGHNT and CDR2 is YENEEA. With 1 base clipped from V and 2 bases from J, the junction kept 9 bases outside the gene matches.

The gene calls are TRBV5-1 and TRBJ1-6, with TRBD1 matching 9 bases. Germline trimming cut 4 bases from V and 5 bases from J; bases unmatched to any gene: 4. This CDR3 region has 15 residues. CDR1 is SGHRS and CDR2 is YFSETQ in the germline V gene. In DNA, the CDR3 is TGCGCCAGCAGCGCCGGGACAGGGAATAATTCACCCCTCCACTTT. Amino acids: CASSAGTGNNSPLHF.

This clone showed up just once. The CDR3 DNA follows: TGTGCTAGTGGTTTGGGGTCACTTGGCTACACCTTC. The encoded protein is CASGLGSLGYTF. The chain has TRBV12-5 and TRBJ1-2; D remains unclear. The V end lost 1 base, the J end lost 7 bases, and 7 bases lay between the germline ends. CDR3 length: 12 amino acids. Germline-derived CDR1 and CDR2 are LGHNT and FRNRAP.

The chain combines TRBV7-9 with TRBJ1-2, with 8 bases fitting TRBD1. This CDR3 contains 17 residues. Germline CDR1 reads SEHNR; CDR2 reads FQNEAQ (reference sequence). The trim removed 1 base at V and 5 bases at J, leaving 12 bases unmatched. In DNA, the CDR3 is TGTGCCAGCAGCTTAGGACCTGCAGGGGGCTCCAGATATGGCTACACCTTC. It yields the protein CASSLGPAGGSRYGYTF.

This chain connects TRBV4-1 to TRBJ2-2; no definite D call. V lost 6 bases, J lost 4 bases, and 6 bases lay in between. Germline V CDR1 and CDR2: MGHRA, YSYEKL. The CDR3 contains 12 residues. The CDR3 region is CASSPFTGELFF. Here the CDR3 DNA reads TGCGCCAGCAGTCCCTTCACCGGGGAGCTGTTTTTT.

This sequence joins TRBV5-1 and TRBJ2-1, with D uncertain. Trimming cost V 3 bases and J 5 bases, with 9 bases left between them. Per germline, CDR1 SGHRS and CDR2 YFSETQ. This CDR3 region has 13 residues. The DNA of the CDR3 is TGCGCCAGCAGCTCACTCAACGACAATGAGCAGTTCTTC. Translation: CASSSLNDNEQFF.

The chain links TRBV19 to TRBJ1-2; TRBD1 might be the D (5 bases). The germline V and J ends were trimmed by 2 bases and 6 bases, with 10 bases remaining between them. This CDR3 has 13 amino acids. CDR1 is LNHDA and CDR2 is SQIVND in the germline V gene (reference sequence). Written as DNA, the CDR3 is TGTGCCAGTAGTATACAGGGTGCCCATGGCTACACCTTC. Protein: CASSIQGAHGYTF.

The chain employs TRBV19 and TRBJ1-5; TRBD1 matches at 8 bases. V gave up 8 bases and J gave up 4 bases; unmatched junction bases: 7. The CDR3 spans 14 residues. Germline lookup yields CDR1 LNHDA and CDR2 SQIVND (reference sequence). CDR3 in amino acids: CASLWTGSNQPQHF. In DNA form, the CDR3 reads TGTGCCAGTCTCTGGACAGGGTCTAATCAGCCCCAGCATTTT.

This rearrangement joins TRBV12-3 or TRBV12-4 to TRBJ2-7, with D unresolved. This CDR3 is 13 amino acids long. Trimming pared 5 bases from V and 0 bases from J, leaving 8 bases between. The CDR3 protein is CASSKQSSYEQYV. The CDR3 DNA reads TGTGCCAGCAGTAAACAAAGCTCCTACGAGCAGTACGTC.

The chain combines TRBV5-1 with TRBJ2-1; 8 nucleotides match TRBD2. V shed 1 base and J 6 bases; nucleotides not matched to a gene: 9. The CDR3 covers 16 residues. Looked up from germline, CDR1 is SGHRS and CDR2 is YFSETQ. Here the CDR3 DNA reads TGCGCCAGCAGCTTGTATGCGGGGGGAAGGAGCAATGAGCAGTTCTTC. Its protein product is CASSLYAGGRSNEQFF.

This sequence joins TRBV7-3 and TRBJ2-3; TRBD2 might be the D (6 bases). The V end was cut by 2 bases, the J end by 0 bases, with 21 bases between. Germline CDR1 is SGHTA and CDR2 is FQGTGA. CDR3 size: 19 residues. The CDR3 region is CASSLRGRRDSYSTDTQYF. The CDR3 bases are TGTGCCAGCAGCTTACGGGGGAGGCGAGACAGCTACAGCACAGATACGCAGTATTTT.